This entry concerns a single TCR beta chain. Its recognized antigen is unknown. The input lacks base qualities; no much larger clone sits a single base away. The donors belonged to the validation cohort of 90 to 150 subjects, which was separate from the roughly 670-subject first cohort. Its CDR3 holds 14 amino acids, cysteine through phenylalanine. The read is trimmed to its CDR3 DNA, 42 bases read in frame from base 1. Per the germline V gene (reference sequence), SGHNT is the CDR1 and YYREEE is the CDR2. The V end loses 0 bases and the J end loses 4 bases, and a stretch of 10 bases separates them. Library preparation used the immunoSEQ multiplex PCR assay. Per the source publication's procedure: To diagnose cytomegalovirus status from the catalog of TCR beta chain sequences, a statistical classification framework was built. This is the immuneACCESS table as TCRdb keeps it, with only in-frame sequences that have V and J called. A part of the clones is gone; compared with another copy, unresolved V genes explain less than half, and the rest is unexplained. For V, J and clone size, that table is used; D and trimming come from the DNA. The sample table holds 250,000 to 300,000 clones, of which 90% were seen once. About 0.36% of the sample comes from the top ten.

These data are taken from a study of cytomegalovirus exposure and HLA in healthy donors (dated by TCRdb to the late 2010s). Study-wide context: The approximately 710 repertoires of the first cohort and the roughly 110 validation repertoires were produced on the same platform, according to a later analysis. Along with the approximately 700-subject first cohort, a separate validation cohort of 120 different subjects was used. The study combined high-throughput TCR immunosequencing, statistical association of individual TCRs with disease status, and machine learning to predict cytomegalovirus infection status. The aim of the study was to test whether cataloging public T cell receptors could identify signatures of past pathogen exposure. Study-wide findings and limitations: Cytomegalovirus status was reported to be diagnosed by the classifier with high specificity and sensitivity in both the original and validation cohorts. All 120 or so repertoires were used to score co-occurrence in the validation cohort in a later analysis, because that analysis had no HLA typing for the cohort. A few of the identified cytomegalovirus-associated TCR beta chains were confirmed in vitro to be specific for cytomegalovirus antigens. A total of 150 or so TCR beta chains were listed by the study as associated with cytomegalovirus. While some public TCRs were present in many individuals, most TCR sequences turned up only very rarely across donors. In a later analysis, TCRs clustered in the first cohort were found to also tend to co-occur in the 120 or so validation repertoires, with about 94% of cluster scores above 0. According to the authors, the approach could potentially be generalized to other disease states and immunological phenotypes.

Input material: PBMCs. The TCR sequence derives from a woman aged 18 to 35 in good health and CMV-seronegative. The sequence links TRBV5-4 to TRBJ1-1; perhaps TRBD1 is the D gene, with 6 bases matching. In nucleotide form, the sequence is TGTGCCAGCAGCTTGGGACAGGTGGTCACTGAAGCTTTCTTT. Its translation reads: CASSLGQVVTEAFF.